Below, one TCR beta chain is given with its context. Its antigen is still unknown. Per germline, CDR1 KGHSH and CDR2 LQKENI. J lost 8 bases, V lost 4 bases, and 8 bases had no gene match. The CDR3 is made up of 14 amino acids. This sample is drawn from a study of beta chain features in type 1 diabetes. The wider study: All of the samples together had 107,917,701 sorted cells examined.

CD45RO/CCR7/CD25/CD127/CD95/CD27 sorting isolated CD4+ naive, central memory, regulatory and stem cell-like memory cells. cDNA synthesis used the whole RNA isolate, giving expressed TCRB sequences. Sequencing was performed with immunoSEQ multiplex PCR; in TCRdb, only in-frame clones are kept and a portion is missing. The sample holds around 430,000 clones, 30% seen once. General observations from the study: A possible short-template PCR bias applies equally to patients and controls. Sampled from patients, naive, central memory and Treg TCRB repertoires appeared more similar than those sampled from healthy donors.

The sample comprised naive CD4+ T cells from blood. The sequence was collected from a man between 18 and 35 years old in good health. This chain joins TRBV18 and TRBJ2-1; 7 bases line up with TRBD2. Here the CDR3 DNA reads TGTGCCAGCTCACTATTGGGAGGGATCGATGAGCAGTTCTTC. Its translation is CASSLLGGIDEQFF.